What follows is one T cell receptor (beta chain) and its context. Its target antigen remains unknown. Nothing much larger sits one base from this clone, and base qualities are not available. A single peripheral blood draw of around 0.11 L on average was collected from each donor into heparinised tubes. A BD FACSAria II and a panel including CD45RO, CCR7, CD25, CD127, CD95 and CD27 were used to sort naive, central memory, regulatory and stem cell-like memory CD4+ T cells. All sorted populations exceeded 95% purity. PBMCs were separated immediately by Lymphoprep density gradient centrifugation and were stained directly, without being cultured. So that batch effects would be minimized, each experiment stained and sorted samples in pairs, pairing one healthy donor with one patient. The sample is drawn from a study of beta chain features in type 1 diabetes (dated by TCRdb to between 2018 and 2020). Background for the entire study: Mean age, gender distribution, total cell number and subset yield did not differ between patients and healthy donors. Regulatory and stem cell-like memory subsets were isolated from only 8 patients and about 8 healthy donors, whereas naive and central memory subsets came from all 30 or so donors. In the study, TCRB repertoires of sorted circulating CD4+ T cell subsets from recently diagnosed type 1 diabetes patients were compared with those of matched healthy donors. Across all samples, around 100 million sorted cells were examined, and cell number per subset correlated strongly with RNA yield. Results and caveats for the whole study, not just this receptor: Shorter templates might be favored by PCR, yet because patient and control samples were amplified and corrected together, any such skew would affect both groups equally. Patients with type 1 diabetes made fewer insertions and deleted more nucleotides at VDJ recombination sites, implying thymic rearrangement abnormalities. Because small numbers of individuals were included in the HLA sub-analyses, any influence of HLA type on TCRB rearrangement was left unresolved. Type 1 diabetes patients showed a moderate but significant shortening of TCRB CDR3 length in all four CD4+ subsets. The naive, central memory and regulatory TCRB repertoires appeared to resemble one another more closely among patients than among healthy donors. Because cDNA was sequenced instead of genomic DNA, highly expressing activated cells could be over-represented, though the groups showed no difference in activation or CD3 levels.

The entire isolated RNA was reverse transcribed using the High Capacity cDNA Reverse Transcription Kit, and thus expressed TCRB transcripts were sequenced. Stem cell-like memory T cell samples underwent survey-depth immunoSEQ sequencing, averaging roughly 1 million total reads per sample. After sorted cells were lysed in RLT buffer, RNA was extracted with DNase-treated RNeasy Micro or Mini kits, with the choice depending on cell number. Each cell subset was processed on its own to prevent cross-contamination, while patient and healthy donor samples were processed together. Using the immunoSEQ multiplex PCR, TCRB sequences were amplified from cDNA into 87-bp fragments spanning the CDR3 region. Amplicons were sequenced on the Illumina HiSeq platform. The paper's data handling went like this. PCR bias was corrected computationally using synthetic template baselines, and reads within Hamming distance 2 were collapsed, with unmergeable singletons discarded. By aligning reads against IMGT, V, D and J genes, CDR3 length, and insertions or deletions at six rearrangement sites were assigned. Within each subset, clonotype counts were normalized to sorted cell number, and only after that were true diversity and Gini coefficients computed with the tcR R package. The overlap coefficient, calculated on TCRB nucleotide sequences, was used to quantify repertoire sharing. The table was pulled from immuneACCESS by TCRdb, which kept in-frame rearrangements only. Such tables lose some clones; where checked, under half of the loss comes from unresolved V genes, and the rest has no known cause. V, J and clone size are taken as reported in that table, and D and trimming were inferred from the DNA itself. The sample has about 12,000 clones on record, approximately 47% of them singletons. Around 0.97% of the sample is in the top ten clones.

The trim is 5 bases for V and 4 bases for J, with a gap of 11 bases between the germline ends. The germline V gene encodes CDR1 LGHNA and CDR2 YSLEER. The CDR3 contains 14 residues, cysteine and phenylalanine counted. The retained sequence is limited to the CDR3, 42 bases, with the frame set at the first base. The rearrangement combines TRBV4-3 with TRBJ2-2, with a weak D call of TRBD1 (6 bases match). The receptor was isolated from a man aged 18 to 30 in good health. Sequenced sample: stem cell memory CD4+ T cells from blood. Reading the label with the study, this specimen's cell subset or site is: stem cell-like memory CD4+ T cells. The CDR3: CASSVGGRTGELFF. At the DNA level, the sequence is TGCGCCAGCAGCGTTGGGGGCCGCACCGGGGAGCTGTTTTTT.